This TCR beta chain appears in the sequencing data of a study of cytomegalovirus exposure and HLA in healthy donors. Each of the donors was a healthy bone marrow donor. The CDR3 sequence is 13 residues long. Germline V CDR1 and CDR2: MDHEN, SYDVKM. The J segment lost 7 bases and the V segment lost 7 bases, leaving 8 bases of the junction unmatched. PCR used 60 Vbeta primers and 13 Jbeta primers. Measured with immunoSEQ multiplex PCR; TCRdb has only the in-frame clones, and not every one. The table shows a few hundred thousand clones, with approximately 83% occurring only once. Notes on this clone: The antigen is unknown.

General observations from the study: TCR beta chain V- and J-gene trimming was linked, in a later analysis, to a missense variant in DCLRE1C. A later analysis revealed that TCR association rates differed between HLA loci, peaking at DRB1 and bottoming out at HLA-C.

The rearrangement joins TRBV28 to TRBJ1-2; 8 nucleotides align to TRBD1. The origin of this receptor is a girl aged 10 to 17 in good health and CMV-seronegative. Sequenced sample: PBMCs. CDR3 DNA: TGTGCCAGCATGAGCAGGGGGCGTTCTGGCTACACCTTC. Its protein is CASMSRGRSGYTF.